A selection of T cell receptor beta chains follows, all from one sample in a study of blood T cell repertoires in COVID-19. Assay: immunoSEQ multiplex PCR; the TCRdb copy retains only in-frame clones and omits some. The sample consists of 400,000 to 500,000 clones, 88% of them appearing once. Sequenced material: PBMCs or T cells enriched from blood (not recorded which). Receptors originate from a woman younger than 35 who had been exposed to COVID-19. The CDR3 runs from the conserved cysteine through the conserved F or W. The size field is filled for only some rows; it gives once, few, many or a size class.

CAVAGTEAFF TRBJ1-1 TRBV12-3/TRBV12-4 NA 10
CASSQTGSFTEAFF TRBJ1-1 TRBV3-1/TRBV3-2 once 14
CASSLGEKNGYTF TRBJ1-2 TRBV7-8 NA 13
CASSLGPLQGTNYGYTF TRBJ1-2 TRBV27 once 17
CASSRTGVQEAFF TRBJ1-1 TRBV6-2/TRBV6-3 NA 13
CASSHGIVNTEAFF TRBJ1-1 TRBV14 NA 14
CASSQENGLPRPGEQYF TRBJ2-7 TRBV3-1/TRBV3-2 NA 17
CASSWTGMVNGYTF TRBJ1-2 TRBV28 few 14
CASSQTSGGGLTDTQYF TRBJ2-3 TRBV9 NA 17
CASSLSGLQVADYNEQFF TRBJ2-1 TRBV7-2 NA 18
CASSPSGTSAGELFF TRBJ2-2 TRBV7-8 NA 15
CASSQQGLEQFF TRBJ2-1 TRBV14 NA 12
CASSSTTDYGYTF TRBJ1-2 TRBV5-1 NA 13
CASSLMGLAANEQFF TRBJ2-1 TRBV19 NA 15